The T cell receptor beta chain described here comes from a study of T cell repertoires in cytomegalovirus infection. Study-level points and caveats: Cumulative public TCR beta family frequency identified CMV carriers with the relevant HLA.

TCRdb re-derived calls from the reads in MiXCR, one entry per CDR3 protein. The data show around 530,000 distinct CDR3 sequences, more than 25% seen once. The CDR3 has 14 amino acids. Germline loops: CDR1 SQVTM, CDR2 ANQGSEA. Losses at the gene ends were 6 bases for V and 2 bases for J; bases not matched to a gene: 9. A word on this clonotype: The target antigen is unknown.

The sequencing sample was made of PBMCs. This clonotype was sampled from a human donor in good health (CMV status not recorded). Some clones in this sample may be carry-over from other donors' samples. This chain joins TRBV29-1 and TRBJ2-7, with TRBD2 identical over 8 bases. The DNA for the CDR3 is TGCAGCGTAATGGAGGCGGGGGGCCCCTACGAGCAGTACTTC. It specifies CSVMEAGGPYEQYF.